In this sample, the clone carrying this T cell receptor beta chain turned up once. Its antigen is unknown. This entry comes from a study of beta chain features in type 1 diabetes. Study-level findings and limits: The naive, central memory and Treg TCRB repertoires showed an apparent similarity that was greater among patients than among healthy donors.

The study reverse transcribed the entire isolated RNA, so it sequenced expressed TCRB transcripts. Assay: immunoSEQ multiplex PCR; the TCRdb copy retains only in-frame clones and omits some. The profile shows 200,000 to 300,000 clones, approximately 70% of them singletons. CDR3 length: 15 residues. V was pared by 6 bases and J by 3 bases, with 12 bases between. Germline V gene lookup returns CDR1 MNHEY and CDR2 SVGAGI. The sequenced sample was naive CD4+ T cells from blood. The genes are TRBV6-5 and TRBJ2-6; D possibly corresponds to TRBD1 (6 bases). The sequence came from a man aged 30 to 45 in good health. CDR3 protein: CASSHSTGGANVLTF. The CDR3 coding sequence is TGTGCCAGCAGCCACTCGACAGGTGGGGCCAACGTCCTGACTTTC.